The 4 T cell receptor beta chains below all came from one sample that was sequenced in a study of CD8+ T cells in alopecia areata. Extraction of RNA preceded its reverse transcription into cDNA, which served as the sequencing template. Sequencing used immunoSEQ multiplex PCR; TCRdb keeps in-frame clones, though not all of them. Of about 200,000 clones listed, about 61% are singletons. Sequenced input: CD8+ T cells sorted from blood. The receptor set was obtained from a human donor in good health.

This clone was seen a handful of times. V is TRBV27 and J is TRBJ1-1; 7 nucleotides match TRBD1. The CDR3 is 14 residues long. With 5 bases clipped from V and 0 bases from J, the junction kept 3 bases outside the gene matches. The germline V gene encodes CDR1 MNHEY and CDR2 SMNVEV (reference sequence). The CDR3 region has the DNA TGTGCCAGCAGTCCGGGACAGATGAACACTGAAGCTTTCTTT. This encodes CASSPGQMNTEAFF.

V gene TRBV19 combines with J gene TRBJ1-1, with D hard to call. The V end was cut by 3 bases, the J end by 4 bases, with 9 bases between. The CDR3 loop spans 13 amino acids. Per germline, CDR1 LNHDA and CDR2 SQIVND (reference sequence). The CDR3 here is CASSIAGSTEAFF. The DNA of the CDR3 is TGTGCCAGTAGTATTGCGGGTTCCACTGAAGCTTTCTTT. Filled out from reference TRBV19 and TRBJ1-1, the complete variable domain reads DGGITQSPKYLFRKEGQNVTLSCEQNLNHDAMYWYRQDPGQGLRLIYYSQIVNDFQKGDIAEGYSVSREKKESFPLTVTSAQKNPTAFYLCASSIAGSTEAFFGQGTRLTVV.

This clone was counted ten times or more. The chain carries TRBV11-2 and TRBJ2-7; tentatively, D is TRBD2 (5 bases). V shed 1 base and J shed 0 bases, with 16 bases lying between them. From germline, CDR1 is SGHAT and CDR2 FQNNGV. This CDR3 has 17 amino acids. CDR3 protein: CASSLGSGGVSSYEQYF. DNA for the CDR3: TGTGCCAGCAGCTTAGGCAGTGGAGGAGTTAGCTCCTACGAGCAGTACTTC.

This chain uses TRBV29-1 with TRBJ2-7, with TRBD1 identical over 7 bases. The CDR3 is made up of 13 amino acids. Germline trimming cut 7 bases from V and 3 bases from J; bases unmatched to any gene: 9. From germline, CDR1 is SQVTM and CDR2 ANQGSEA. CDR3 in amino acids: CSARTGDRYEQYF. In nucleotides, the CDR3 is TGCAGCGCCCGGACAGGAGATCGCTACGAGCAGTACTTC.